The 5 T cell receptor beta chains presented below share a single source sample, sequenced in a study of blood T cell repertoires in COVID-19. The repertoire was sequenced with immunoSEQ multiplex PCR; TCRdb's copy has only in-frame clones and lacks some. The sample yields over 70,000 clones, approximately 85% seen once. The material sequenced was peripheral blood. Every receptor here comes from a man older than 75 with acute or convalescent COVID-19.

The chain joins TRBV28 to TRBJ2-1; D gene unclear. V was shortened by 6 bases and J by 5 bases, with 20 bases between the two germline ends. The CDR3 has 16 amino acids. Germline V lookup: CDR1 MDHEN, CDR2 SYDVKM. Here the CDR3 DNA reads TGTGCCAGCAGCCCAAGTCCCCGTGACTTAGACAATGAGCAGTTCTTC. Its protein is CASSPSPRDLDNEQFF.

The chain joins TRBV2 to TRBJ1-2, with 7 nucleotides matching TRBD1. Trimming removed 6 bases from V and 4 bases from J; junction bases left unmatched: 5. This CDR3 spans 13 amino acids. CDR1 is SNHLY, CDR2 FYNNEI, per germline. The CDR3 sequence: CASRPTGVYGYTF. In DNA form, the CDR3 reads TGTGCCAGCAGACCCACAGGGGTCTATGGCTACACCTTC.

The rearrangement joins TRBV2 to TRBJ1-5, with 7 nucleotides matching TRBD1. V trimming: 4 bases; J trimming: 1 base; junction bases outside the gene matches: 4. Per germline, CDR1 SNHLY and CDR2 FYNNEI. The length of the CDR3 is 15 residues. The DNA of the CDR3 is TGTGCCAGCAGTGTACAGGGGTTGAGCAATCAGCCCCAGCATTTT. It specifies CASSVQGLSNQPQHF.

The V gene is TRBV9, the J gene TRBJ2-7, with 8 bases lining up with TRBD2. V dropped 6 bases and J dropped 3; count of bases not matched to a gene: 11. CDR1 and CDR2 from the germline V gene are SGDLS and YYNGEE. The CDR3 loop spans 15 amino acids. CDR3 residues: CASNPTGGGHYEQYF. As DNA, the CDR3 is TGTGCCAGCAACCCCACGGGGGGGGGCCACTACGAGCAGTACTTC.

For the CDR3, the DNA is TGTGCCATCGGAAGGGGGGGAGACTATGGCTACACCTTC. Amino acids: CAIGRGGDYGYTF. The rearrangement uses TRBV6-5 and TRBJ1-2; D might be TRBD1 (6 bases). Per the germline V gene, CDR1 is MNHEY and CDR2 is SVGAGI. This CDR3 spans 13 amino acids. The V gene lost 10 bases and the J gene lost 3 bases, with 15 bases spanning the gap.